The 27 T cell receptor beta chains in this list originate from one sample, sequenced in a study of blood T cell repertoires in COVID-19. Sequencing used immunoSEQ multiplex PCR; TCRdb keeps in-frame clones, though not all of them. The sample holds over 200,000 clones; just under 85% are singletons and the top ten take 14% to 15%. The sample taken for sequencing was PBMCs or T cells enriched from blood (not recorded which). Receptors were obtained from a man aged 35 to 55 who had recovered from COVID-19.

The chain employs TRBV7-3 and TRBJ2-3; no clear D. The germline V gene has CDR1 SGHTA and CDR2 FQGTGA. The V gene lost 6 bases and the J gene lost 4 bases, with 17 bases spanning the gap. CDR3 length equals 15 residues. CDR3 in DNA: TGTGCCAGCAGTCCCGCCCGGAGTCCCCCAGATACGCAGTATTTT. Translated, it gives CASSPARSPPDTQYF. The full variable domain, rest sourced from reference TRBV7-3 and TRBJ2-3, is GAGVSQTPSNKVTEKGKYVELRCDPISGHTALYWYRQSLGQGPEFLIYFQGTGAADDSGLPNDRFFAVRPEGSVSTLKIQRTERGDSAVYLCASSPARSPPDTQYFGPGTRLTVL.

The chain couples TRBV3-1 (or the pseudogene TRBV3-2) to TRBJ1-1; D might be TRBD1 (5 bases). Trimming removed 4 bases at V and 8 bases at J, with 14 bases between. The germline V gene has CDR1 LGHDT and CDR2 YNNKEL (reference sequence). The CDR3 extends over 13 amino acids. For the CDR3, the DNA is TGTGCCAGCAGCCGAAAGCGGGACGAAGAAGCTTTCTTT. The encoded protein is CASSRKRDEEAFF.

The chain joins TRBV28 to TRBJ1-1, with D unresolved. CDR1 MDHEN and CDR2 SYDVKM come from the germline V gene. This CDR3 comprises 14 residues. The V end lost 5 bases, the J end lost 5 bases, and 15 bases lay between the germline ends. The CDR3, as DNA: TGTGCCAGCAGTCCTCCGGGCCGCGGGACTGAAGCTTTCTTT. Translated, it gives CASSPPGRGTEAFF.

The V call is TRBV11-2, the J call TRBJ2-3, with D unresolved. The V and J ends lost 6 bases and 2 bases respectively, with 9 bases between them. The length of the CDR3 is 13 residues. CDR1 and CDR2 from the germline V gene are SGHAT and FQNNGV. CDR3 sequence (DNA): TGTGCCAGCAGTACTGGTAACACAGATACGCAGTATTTT. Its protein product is CASSTGNTDTQYF. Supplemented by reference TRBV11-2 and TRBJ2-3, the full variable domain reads EAGVAQSPRYKIIEKRQSVAFWCNPISGHATLYWYQQILGQGPKLLIQFQNNGVVDDSQLPKDRFSAERLKGVDSTLKIQPAKLEDSAVYLCASSTGNTDTQYFGPGTRLTVL.

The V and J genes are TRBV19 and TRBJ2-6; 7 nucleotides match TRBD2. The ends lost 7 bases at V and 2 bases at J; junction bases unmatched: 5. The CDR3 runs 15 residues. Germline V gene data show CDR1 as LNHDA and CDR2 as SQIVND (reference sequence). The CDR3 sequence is CASTHRGAGANVLTF. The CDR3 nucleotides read TGTGCCAGTACCCATCGGGGGGCTGGGGCCAACGTCCTGACTTTC.

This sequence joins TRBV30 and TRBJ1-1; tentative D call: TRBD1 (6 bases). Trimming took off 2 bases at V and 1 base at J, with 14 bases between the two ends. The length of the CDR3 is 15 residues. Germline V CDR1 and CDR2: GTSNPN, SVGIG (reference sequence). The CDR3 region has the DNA TGTGCCTGGAGTCAGGGGTATAATTCGAACACTGAAGCTTTCTTT. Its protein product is CAWSQGYNSNTEAFF.

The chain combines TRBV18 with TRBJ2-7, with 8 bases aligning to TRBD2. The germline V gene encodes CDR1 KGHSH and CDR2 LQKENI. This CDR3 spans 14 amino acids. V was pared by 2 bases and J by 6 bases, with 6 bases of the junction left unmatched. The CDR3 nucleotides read TGTGCCAGCTCACCAGGGACTAGTCACATCGAGCAGTACTTC. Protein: CASSPGTSHIEQYF.

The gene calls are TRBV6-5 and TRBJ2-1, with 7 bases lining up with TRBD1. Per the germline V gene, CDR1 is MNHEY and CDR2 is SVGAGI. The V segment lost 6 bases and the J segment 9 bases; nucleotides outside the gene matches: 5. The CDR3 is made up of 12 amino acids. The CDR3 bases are TGTGCCAGCAGGGGGACAGTAAGTGAGCAGTTCTTC. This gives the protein CASRGTVSEQFF.

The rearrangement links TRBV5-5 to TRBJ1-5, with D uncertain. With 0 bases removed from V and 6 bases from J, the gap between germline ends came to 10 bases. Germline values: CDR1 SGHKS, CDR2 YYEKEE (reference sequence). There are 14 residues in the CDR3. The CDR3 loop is CASSLGGYGQPQHF. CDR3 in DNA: TGTGCCAGCAGCTTGGGAGGGTATGGTCAGCCCCAGCATTTT.

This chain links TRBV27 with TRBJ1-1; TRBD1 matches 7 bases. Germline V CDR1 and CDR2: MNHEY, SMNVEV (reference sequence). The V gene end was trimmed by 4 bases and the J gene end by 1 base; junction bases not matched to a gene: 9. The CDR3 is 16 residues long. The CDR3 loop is CASSSIPGQRNTEAFF. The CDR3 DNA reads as TGTGCCAGCAGTTCCATCCCGGGACAGCGGAACACTGAAGCTTTCTTT.

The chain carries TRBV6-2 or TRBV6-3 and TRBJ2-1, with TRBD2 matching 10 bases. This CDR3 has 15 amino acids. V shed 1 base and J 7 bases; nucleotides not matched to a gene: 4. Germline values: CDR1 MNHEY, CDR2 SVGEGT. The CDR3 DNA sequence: TGTGCCAGCAGTTACTGGACTAGCGGTGTGAATGAGCAGTTCTTC. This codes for CASSYWTSGVNEQFF.

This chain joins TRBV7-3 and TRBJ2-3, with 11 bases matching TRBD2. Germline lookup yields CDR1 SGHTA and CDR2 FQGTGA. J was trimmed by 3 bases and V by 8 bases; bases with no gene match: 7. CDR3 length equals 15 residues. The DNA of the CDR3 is TGTGCCAGCGGTCTAGCGGGAGGCGTGACAGATACGCAGTATTTT. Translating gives CASGLAGGVTDTQYF.

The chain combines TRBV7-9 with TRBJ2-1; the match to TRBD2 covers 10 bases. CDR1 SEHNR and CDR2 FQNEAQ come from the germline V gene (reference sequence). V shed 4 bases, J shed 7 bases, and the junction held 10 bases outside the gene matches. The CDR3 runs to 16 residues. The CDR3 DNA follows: TGTGCCAGCAGCTCTAGGTTTGCTAGCGGGAGTAATGAGCAGTTCTTC. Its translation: CASSSRFASGSNEQFF.

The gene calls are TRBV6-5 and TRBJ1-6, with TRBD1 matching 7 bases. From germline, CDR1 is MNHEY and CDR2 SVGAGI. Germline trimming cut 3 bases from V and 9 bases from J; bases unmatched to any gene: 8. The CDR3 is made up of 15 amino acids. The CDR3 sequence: CASSYSPPGGSPLHF. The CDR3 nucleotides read TGTGCCAGCAGTTATAGCCCCCCAGGGGGTTCACCCCTCCACTTT.

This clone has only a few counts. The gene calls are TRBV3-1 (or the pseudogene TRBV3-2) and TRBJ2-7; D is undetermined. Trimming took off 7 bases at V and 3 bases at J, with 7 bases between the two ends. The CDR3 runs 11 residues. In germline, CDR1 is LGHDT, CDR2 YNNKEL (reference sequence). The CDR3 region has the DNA TGTGCCAGCACTCCGGGCTACGAGCAGTACTTC. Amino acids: CASTPGYEQYF.

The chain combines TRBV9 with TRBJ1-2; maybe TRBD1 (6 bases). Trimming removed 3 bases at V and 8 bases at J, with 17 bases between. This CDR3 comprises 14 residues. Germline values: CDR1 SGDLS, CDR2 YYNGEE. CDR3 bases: TGTGCCAGCAGCGAATCCGGGACACCATACGGCTACACCTTC. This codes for CASSESGTPYGYTF.

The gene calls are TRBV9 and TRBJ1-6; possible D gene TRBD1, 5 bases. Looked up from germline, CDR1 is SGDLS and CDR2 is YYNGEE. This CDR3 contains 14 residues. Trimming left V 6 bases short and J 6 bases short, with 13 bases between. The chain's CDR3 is CASTLGGVNSPLHF. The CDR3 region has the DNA TGTGCCAGCACATTGGGGGGGGTTAATTCACCCCTCCACTTT.

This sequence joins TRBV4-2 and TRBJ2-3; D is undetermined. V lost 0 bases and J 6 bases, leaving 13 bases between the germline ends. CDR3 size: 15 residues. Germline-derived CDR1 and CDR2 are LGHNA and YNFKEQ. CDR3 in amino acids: CASSQDAAYRDTQYF. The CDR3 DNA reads TGTGCCAGCAGCCAAGATGCGGCCTATAGGGATACGCAGTATTTT.

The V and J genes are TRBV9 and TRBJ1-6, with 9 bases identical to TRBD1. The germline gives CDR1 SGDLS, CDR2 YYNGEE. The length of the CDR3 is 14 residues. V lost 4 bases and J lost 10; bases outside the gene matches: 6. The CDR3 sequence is CASSTGQGWSPLHF. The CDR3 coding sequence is TGTGCCAGCAGCACAGGACAGGGGTGGTCACCCCTCCACTTT.

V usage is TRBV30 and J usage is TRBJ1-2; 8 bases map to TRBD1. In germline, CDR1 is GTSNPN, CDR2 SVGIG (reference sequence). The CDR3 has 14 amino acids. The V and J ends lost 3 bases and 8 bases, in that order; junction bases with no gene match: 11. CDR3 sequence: CAWSPGQGWLGYTF. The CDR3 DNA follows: TGTGCCTGGAGCCCTGGACAGGGATGGCTGGGCTACACCTTC.

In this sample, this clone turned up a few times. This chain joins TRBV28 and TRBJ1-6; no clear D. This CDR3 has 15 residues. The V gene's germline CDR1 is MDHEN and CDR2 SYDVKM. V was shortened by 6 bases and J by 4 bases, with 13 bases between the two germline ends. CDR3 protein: CASSPRGGYNSPLHF. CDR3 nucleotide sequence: TGTGCCAGCAGCCCCCGGGGAGGTTATAATTCACCCCTCCACTTT.

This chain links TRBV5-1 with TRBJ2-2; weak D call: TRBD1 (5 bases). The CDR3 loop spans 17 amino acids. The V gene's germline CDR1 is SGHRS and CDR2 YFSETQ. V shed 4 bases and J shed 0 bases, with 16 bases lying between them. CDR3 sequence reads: CASSPGVGRSNTGELFF. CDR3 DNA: TGCGCCAGCAGCCCCGGTGTGGGGCGGTCGAACACCGGGGAGCTGTTTTTT. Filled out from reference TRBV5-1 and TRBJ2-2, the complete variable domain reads KAGVTQTPRYLIKTRGQQVTLSCSPISGHRSVSWYQQTPGQGLQFLFEYFSETQRNKGNFPGRFSGRQFSNSRSEMNVSTLELGDSALYLCASSPGVGRSNTGELFFGEGSRLTVL.

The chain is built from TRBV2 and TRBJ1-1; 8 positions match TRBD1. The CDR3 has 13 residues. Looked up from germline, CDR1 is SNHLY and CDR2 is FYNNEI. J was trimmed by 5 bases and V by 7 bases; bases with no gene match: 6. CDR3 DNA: TGTGCCAGCACCCTACAGGGGGGGACTGAAGCTTTCTTT. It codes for CASTLQGGTEAFF.

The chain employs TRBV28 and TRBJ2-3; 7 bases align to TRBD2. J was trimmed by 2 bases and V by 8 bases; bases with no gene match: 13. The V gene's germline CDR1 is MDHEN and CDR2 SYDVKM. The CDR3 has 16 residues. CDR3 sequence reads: CASLSGGVIPTDTQYF. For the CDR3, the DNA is TGTGCCAGCCTATCTGGGGGGGTAATACCCACAGATACGCAGTATTTT.

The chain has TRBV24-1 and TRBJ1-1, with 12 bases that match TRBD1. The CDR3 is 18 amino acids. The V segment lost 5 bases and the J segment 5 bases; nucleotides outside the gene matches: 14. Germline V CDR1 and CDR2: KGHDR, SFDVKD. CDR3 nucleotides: TGTGCCACCAGTGGAACCCCCCCGGGACAGGGGGCGAATACTGAAGCTTTCTTT. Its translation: CATSGTPPGQGANTEAFF.

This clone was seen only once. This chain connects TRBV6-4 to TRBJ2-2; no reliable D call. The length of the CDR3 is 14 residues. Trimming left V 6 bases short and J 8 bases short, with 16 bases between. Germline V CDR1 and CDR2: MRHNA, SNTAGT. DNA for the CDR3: TGTGCCAGCAGGAGCGACTCCTCTGGGGGGGAGCTGTTTTTT. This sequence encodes CASRSDSSGGELFF.

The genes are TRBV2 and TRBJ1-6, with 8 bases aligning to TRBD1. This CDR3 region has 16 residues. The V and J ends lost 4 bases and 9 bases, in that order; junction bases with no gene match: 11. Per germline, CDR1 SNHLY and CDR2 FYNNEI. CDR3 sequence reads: CASSGSLRGRSSPLHF. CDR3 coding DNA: TGTGCCAGCAGTGGAAGCCTCAGGGGGCGAAGTTCACCCCTCCACTTT.